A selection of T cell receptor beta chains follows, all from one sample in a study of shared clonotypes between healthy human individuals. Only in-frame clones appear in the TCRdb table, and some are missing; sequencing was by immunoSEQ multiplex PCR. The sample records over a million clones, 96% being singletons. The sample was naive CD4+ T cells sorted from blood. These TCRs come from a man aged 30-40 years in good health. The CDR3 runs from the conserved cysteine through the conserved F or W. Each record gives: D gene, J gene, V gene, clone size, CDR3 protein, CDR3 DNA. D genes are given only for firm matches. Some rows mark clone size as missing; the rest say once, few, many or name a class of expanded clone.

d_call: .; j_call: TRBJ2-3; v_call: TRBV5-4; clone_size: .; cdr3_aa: CASSLAGKGTDTQYF; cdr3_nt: TGTGCCAGCAGCTTGGCCGGGAAAGGGACGGATACGCAGTATTTT
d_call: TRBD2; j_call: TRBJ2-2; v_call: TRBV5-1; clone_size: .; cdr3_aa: CASSLVLAGVNGELFF; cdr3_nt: TGCGCCAGCAGCTTGGTGCTAGCGGGAGTTAACGGGGAGCTGTTTTTT
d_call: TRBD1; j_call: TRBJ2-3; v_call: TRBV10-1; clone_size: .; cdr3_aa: CASQEGTGTDTQYF; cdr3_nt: TGCGCCAGCCAAGAAGGGACAGGGACAGATACGCAGTATTTT
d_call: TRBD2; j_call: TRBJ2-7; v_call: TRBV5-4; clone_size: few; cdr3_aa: CASSPSGRAYEQYF; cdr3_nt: TGTGCCAGCAGCCCCAGCGGGAGGGCCTACGAGCAGTACTTC
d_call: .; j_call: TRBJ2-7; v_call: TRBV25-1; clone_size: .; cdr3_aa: CASSSLYEQYF; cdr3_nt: TGTGCCAGCAGTTCACTCTACGAGCAGTACTTC
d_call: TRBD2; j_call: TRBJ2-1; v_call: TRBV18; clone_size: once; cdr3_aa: CASSARTSGIYNEQFF; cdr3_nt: TGTGCCAGCTCAGCACGGACTAGCGGGATCTACAATGAGCAGTTCTTC
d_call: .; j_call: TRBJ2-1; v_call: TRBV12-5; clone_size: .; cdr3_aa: CASGLPRGGLTSSRQGYNEQFF; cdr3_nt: TGTGCTAGTGGTTTGCCACGCGGGGGACTAACTAGCTCACGACAGGGCTACAATGAGCAGTTCTTC
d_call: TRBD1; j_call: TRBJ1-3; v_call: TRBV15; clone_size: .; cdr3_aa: CATRGDSGNTIYF; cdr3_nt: TGTGCCACCAGAGGGGACAGTGGAAACACCATATATTTT
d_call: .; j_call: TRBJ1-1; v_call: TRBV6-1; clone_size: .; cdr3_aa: CASARDGGRFTEAFF; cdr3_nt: TGTGCCAGCGCGAGGGACGGGGGCAGATTCACTGAAGCTTTCTTT
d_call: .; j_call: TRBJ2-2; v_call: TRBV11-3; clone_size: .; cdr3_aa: CASSLNGISPGELFF; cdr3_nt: TGTGCCAGCAGCTTAAACGGGATAAGCCCCGGGGAGCTGTTTTTT
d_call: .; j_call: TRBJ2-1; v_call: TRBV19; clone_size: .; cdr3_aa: CASSLGGSRKNEQFF; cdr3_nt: TGTGCCAGTAGTTTAGGGGGGAGTCGGAAAAATGAGCAGTTCTTC
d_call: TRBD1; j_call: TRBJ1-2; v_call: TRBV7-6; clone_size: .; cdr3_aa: CASSFGQGPSYGYTF; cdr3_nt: TGTGCCAGCAGCTTCGGACAGGGTCCCTCTTACGGCTACACCTTC
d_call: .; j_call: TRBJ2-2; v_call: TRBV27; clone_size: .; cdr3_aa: CASSFQGPGELFF; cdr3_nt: TGTGCCAGCAGTTTTCAGGGGCCCGGGGAGCTGTTTTTT
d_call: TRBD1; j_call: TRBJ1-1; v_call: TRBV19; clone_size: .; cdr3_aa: CASSSPGQLMNTEAFF; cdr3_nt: TGTGCCAGTAGTTCACCGGGACAGCTCATGAACACTGAAGCTTTCTTT
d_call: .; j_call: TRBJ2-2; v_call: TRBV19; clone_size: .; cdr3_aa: CASSRTVNTGELFF; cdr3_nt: TGTGCCAGTAGTAGGACAGTGAACACCGGGGAGCTGTTTTTT
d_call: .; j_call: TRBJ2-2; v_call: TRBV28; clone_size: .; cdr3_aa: CASRPSSAGQNTGELFF; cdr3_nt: TGTGCCAGCAGGCCTTCGTCGGCGGGACAGAACACCGGGGAGCTGTTTTTT
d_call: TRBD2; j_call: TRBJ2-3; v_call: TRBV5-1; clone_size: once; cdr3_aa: CASSETSVPDTQYF; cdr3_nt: TGCGCCAGCAGCGAGACTAGCGTCCCAGATACGCAGTATTTT
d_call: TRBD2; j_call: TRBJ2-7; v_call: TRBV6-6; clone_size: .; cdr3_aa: CASSTSGRPGSYEQYF; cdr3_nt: TGTGCCAGCAGTACTAGCGGGAGGCCTGGCTCCTACGAGCAGTACTTC
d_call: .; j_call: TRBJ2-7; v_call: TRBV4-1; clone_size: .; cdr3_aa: CASSQASAVGPYEQYF; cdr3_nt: TGCGCCAGCAGCCAAGCTTCGGCGGTAGGACCCTACGAGCAGTACTTC
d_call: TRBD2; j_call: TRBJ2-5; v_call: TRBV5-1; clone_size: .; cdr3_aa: CASSLGLAGYQETQYF; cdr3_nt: TGCGCCAGCAGCTTGGGACTAGCGGGATACCAAGAGACCCAGTACTTC
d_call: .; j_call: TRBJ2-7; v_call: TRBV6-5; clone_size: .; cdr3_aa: CASSYGRVSEQYF; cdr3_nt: TGTGCCAGCAGTTACGGCAGGGTCTCCGAGCAGTACTTC
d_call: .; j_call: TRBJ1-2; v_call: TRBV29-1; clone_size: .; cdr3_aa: CSVALLRGDIGYTF; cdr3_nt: TGCAGCGTTGCCCTTCTACGGGGGGACATCGGCTACACCTTC
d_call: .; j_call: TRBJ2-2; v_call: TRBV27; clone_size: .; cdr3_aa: CATHRVFGETGGELFF; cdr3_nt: TGTGCCACCCACCGGGTATTTGGGGAGACGGGCGGGGAGCTGTTTTTT
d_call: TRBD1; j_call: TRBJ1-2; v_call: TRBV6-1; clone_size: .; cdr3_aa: CASSDRLQGAQGYTF; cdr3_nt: TGTGCCAGCAGTGATCGGCTGCAGGGGGCTCAGGGCTACACCTTC
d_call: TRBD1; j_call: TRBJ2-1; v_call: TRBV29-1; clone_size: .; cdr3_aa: CSVGGDRGLKGNEQFF; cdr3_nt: TGCAGCGTCGGAGGGGACAGGGGGCTTAAAGGGAATGAGCAGTTCTTC
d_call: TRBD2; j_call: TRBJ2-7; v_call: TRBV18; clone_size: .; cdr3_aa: CASSLGLAGFEQYF; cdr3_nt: TGTGCCAGCTCACTAGGACTAGCCGGGTTCGAGCAGTACTTC
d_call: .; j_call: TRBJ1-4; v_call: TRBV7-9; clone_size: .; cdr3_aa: CASSPRTASPFNEKLFF; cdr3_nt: TGTGCCAGCAGTCCCAGGACAGCGTCCCCCTTTAATGAAAAACTGTTTTTT
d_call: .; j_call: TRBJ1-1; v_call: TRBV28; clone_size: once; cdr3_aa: CASSPGGRSTEAFF; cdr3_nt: TGTGCCAGCAGTCCGGGGGGTCGTTCCACTGAAGCTTTCTTT
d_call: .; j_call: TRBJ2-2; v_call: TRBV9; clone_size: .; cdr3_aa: CASSARQENTGELFF; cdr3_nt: TGTGCCAGCAGCGCCCGACAGGAAAACACCGGGGAGCTGTTTTTT
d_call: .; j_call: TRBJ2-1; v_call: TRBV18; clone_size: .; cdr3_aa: CASSSGHGSYNEQFF; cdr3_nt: TGTGCCAGCTCAAGCGGCCACGGCTCCTACAATGAGCAGTTCTTC
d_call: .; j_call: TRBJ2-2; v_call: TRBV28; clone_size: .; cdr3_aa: CASSPLLGLTNTGELFF; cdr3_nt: TGTGCCAGCAGTCCCCTGTTGGGACTTACAAACACCGGGGAGCTGTTTTTT
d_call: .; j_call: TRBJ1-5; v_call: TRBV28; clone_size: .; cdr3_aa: CASSAWGGPQHF; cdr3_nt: TGTGCCAGCAGTGCCTGGGGGGGGCCCCAGCATTTT
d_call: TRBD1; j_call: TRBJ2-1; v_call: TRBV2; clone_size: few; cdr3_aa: CASSERDRYNEQFF; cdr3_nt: TGTGCCAGCAGTGAAAGGGACAGGTACAATGAGCAGTTCTTC
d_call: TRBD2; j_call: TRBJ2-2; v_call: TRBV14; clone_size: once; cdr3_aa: CASSYLADTGELFF; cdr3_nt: TGTGCCAGCAGTTATCTAGCGGACACCGGGGAGCTGTTTTTT
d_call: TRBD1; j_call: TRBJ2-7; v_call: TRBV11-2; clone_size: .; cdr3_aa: CASSFGQAEQYF; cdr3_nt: TGTGCCAGCAGCTTCGGACAGGCTGAGCAGTACTTC
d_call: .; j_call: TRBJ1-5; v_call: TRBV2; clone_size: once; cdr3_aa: CASSEGGSNQPQHF; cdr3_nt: TGTGCCAGCAGTGAAGGGGGGAGCAATCAGCCCCAGCATTTT
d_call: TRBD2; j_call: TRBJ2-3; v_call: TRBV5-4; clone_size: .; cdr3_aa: CASSFLTSGRATVPDTQYF; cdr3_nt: TGTGCCAGCAGCTTCCTGACTAGCGGGAGGGCCACAGTTCCAGATACGCAGTATTTT
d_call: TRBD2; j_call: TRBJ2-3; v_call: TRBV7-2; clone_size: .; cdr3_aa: CASSLAGGSGRADTQYF; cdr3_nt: TGTGCCAGCAGCTTGGCAGGGGGAAGCGGGAGGGCAGATACGCAGTATTTT
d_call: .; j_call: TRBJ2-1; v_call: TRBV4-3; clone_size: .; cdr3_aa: CASSQGLARGNEQFF; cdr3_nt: TGCGCCAGCAGCCAAGGATTAGCGAGAGGGAATGAGCAGTTCTTC
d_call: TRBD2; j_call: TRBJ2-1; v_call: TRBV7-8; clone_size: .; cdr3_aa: CASSPLTSGRGNEQFF; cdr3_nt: TGTGCCAGCAGCCCCCTGACTAGCGGGCGTGGCAATGAGCAGTTCTTC
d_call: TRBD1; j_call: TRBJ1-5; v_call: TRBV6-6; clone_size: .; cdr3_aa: CASSLRTGGAGQPQHF; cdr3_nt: TGTGCCAGCAGTTTGCGGACAGGGGGCGCGGGTCAGCCCCAGCATTTT
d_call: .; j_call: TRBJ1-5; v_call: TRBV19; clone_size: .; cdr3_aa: CASRKGSNQPQHF; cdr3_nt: TGTGCCAGTAGAAAGGGTAGCAATCAGCCCCAGCATTTT
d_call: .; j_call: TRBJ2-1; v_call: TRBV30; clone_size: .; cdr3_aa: CAWSGPGHRKKSSYNEQFF; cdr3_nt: TGTGCCTGGAGTGGGCCGGGACACCGTAAGAAGAGCTCCTACAATGAGCAGTTCTTC
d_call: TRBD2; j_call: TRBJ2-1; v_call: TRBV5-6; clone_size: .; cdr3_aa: CASSFRAGHNEQFF; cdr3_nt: TGTGCCAGCAGCTTCAGAGCGGGACACAATGAGCAGTTCTTC
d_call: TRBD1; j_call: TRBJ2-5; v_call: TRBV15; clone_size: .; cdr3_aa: CATSRAGQGQETQYF; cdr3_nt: TGTGCCACCAGCAGAGCAGGACAGGGGCAAGAGACCCAGTACTTC
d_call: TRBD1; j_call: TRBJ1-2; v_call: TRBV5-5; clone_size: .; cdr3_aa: CASSLAGTGGGYTF; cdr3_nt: TGTGCCAGCAGCTTGGCCGGGACAGGGGGTGGCTACACCTTC
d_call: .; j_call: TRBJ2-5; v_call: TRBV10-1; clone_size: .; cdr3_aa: CASSENLQETQYF; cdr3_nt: TGCGCCAGCAGTGAGAATCTGCAAGAGACCCAGTACTTC
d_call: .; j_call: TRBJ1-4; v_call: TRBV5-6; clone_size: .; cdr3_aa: CASSLTGPTTNEKLFF; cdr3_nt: TGTGCCAGCAGCTTGACGGGTCCCACAACTAATGAAAAACTGTTTTTT
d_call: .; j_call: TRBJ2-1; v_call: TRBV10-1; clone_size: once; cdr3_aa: CASSDYLTGHNEQFF; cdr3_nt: TGCGCCAGCAGCGACTATCTTACGGGGCACAATGAGCAGTTCTTC
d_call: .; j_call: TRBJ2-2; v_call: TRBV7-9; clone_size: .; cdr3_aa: CASSLRRGNTGELFF; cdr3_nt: TGTGCCAGCAGCTTACGGCGGGGAAACACCGGGGAGCTGTTTTTT
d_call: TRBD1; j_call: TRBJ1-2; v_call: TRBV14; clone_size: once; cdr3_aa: CASSQDARDRGYGYTF; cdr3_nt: TGTGCCAGCAGCCAAGATGCCCGGGACAGGGGCTATGGCTACACCTTC
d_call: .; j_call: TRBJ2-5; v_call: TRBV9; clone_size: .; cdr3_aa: CASSGTARETQYF; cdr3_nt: TGTGCCAGCAGCGGGACCGCCAGAGAGACCCAGTACTTC
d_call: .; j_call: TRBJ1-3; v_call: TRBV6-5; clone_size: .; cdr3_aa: CASSYSMPGNTIYF; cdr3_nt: TGTGCCAGCAGTTACTCGATGCCTGGAAACACCATATATTTT
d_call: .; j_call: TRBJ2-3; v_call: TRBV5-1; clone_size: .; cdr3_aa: CASIVPGTDTQYF; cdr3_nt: TGCGCCAGCATAGTACCAGGCACAGATACGCAGTATTTT
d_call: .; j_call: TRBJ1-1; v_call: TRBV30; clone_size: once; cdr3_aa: CAWSWRVGTEAFF; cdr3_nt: TGTGCCTGGAGTTGGCGCGTTGGCACTGAAGCTTTCTTT